This T cell receptor (beta chain) was profiled in a study of tumor and adjacent non-tumor tissue in lung cancer. Study summary: Samples averaged roughly 4.2 million productive TCRbeta reads each.

CDR3 size: 13 residues. Germline CDR1 is SGHAT and CDR2 is FQNNGV. Study results and caveats: Patients with more diverse tumor TCRs had worse survival. Compared with tumor, normal lung showed significantly lower TCR diversity. Normal lung showed higher cumulative top 100 clone frequency than tumor.

Comment on this clonotype: What it recognizes is unknown. At one of its ends the junction is not consistent with the germline gene, which may arise from a read error.

Three rounds of nested PCR, following a modified ARM-PCR protocol, produced the TCRbeta library. TCRdb reprocessed the multiplex PCR reads with MiXCR, giving one entry per CDR3 protein. Altogether approximately 70,000 distinct CDR3 sequences are present, around four fifths being singletons, with the ten largest covering 28%. The template was RNA from unsorted bulk tissue. The source of this sequence is a man between 60 and 75 years old with non-small cell lung cancer. Sequencing used lung tumor tissue. The rearrangement joins TRBV11-2 to TRBJ2-3; unclear D gene. CDR3: CANSSQSSDTQYF. The CDR3 nucleotides are TGTGCCAACAGCTCCCAGAGCTCAGATACACAGTATTTT.